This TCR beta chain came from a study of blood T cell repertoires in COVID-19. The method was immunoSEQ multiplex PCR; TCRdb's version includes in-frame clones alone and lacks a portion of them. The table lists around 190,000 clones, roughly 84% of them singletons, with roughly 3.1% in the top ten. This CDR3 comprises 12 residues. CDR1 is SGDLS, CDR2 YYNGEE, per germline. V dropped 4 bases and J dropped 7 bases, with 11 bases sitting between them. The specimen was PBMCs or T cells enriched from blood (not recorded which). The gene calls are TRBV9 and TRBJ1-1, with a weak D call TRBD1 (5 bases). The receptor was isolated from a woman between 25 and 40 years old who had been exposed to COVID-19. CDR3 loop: CASSLTGHEAFF. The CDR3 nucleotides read TGTGCCAGCAGCCTAACCGGACATGAAGCTTTCTTT.